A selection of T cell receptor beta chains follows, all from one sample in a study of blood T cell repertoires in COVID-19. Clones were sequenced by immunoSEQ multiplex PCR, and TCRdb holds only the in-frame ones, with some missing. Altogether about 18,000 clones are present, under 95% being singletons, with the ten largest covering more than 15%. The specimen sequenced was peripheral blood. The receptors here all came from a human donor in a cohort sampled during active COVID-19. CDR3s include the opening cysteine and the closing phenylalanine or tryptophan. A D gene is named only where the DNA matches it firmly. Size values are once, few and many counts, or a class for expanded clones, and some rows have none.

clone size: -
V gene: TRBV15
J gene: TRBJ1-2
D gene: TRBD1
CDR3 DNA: TGTGCCACCAGCTGGGGGAGGACAGGGGTTGTCTATGGCTACACCTTC
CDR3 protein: CATSWGRTGVVYGYTF

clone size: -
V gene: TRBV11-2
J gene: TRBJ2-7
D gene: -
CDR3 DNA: TGTGCCAGCAGCTTACTTGGGACAAAGTACGAGCAGTACTTC
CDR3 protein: CASSLLGTKYEQYF

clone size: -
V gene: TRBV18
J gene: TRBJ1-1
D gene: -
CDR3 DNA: TGTGCCAGCTCACCACCATCCGACACTGAAGCTTTCTTT
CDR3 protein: CASSPPSDTEAFF

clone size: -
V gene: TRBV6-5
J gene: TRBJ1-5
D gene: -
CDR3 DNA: TGTGCCGGAGGTTGGAAAGGCAATCAGCCCCAGCATTTT
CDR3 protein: CAGGWKGNQPQHF

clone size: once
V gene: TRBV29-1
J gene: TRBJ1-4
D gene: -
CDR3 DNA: TGCAGCGTTGAGGGGGGGAGTGGTGAAAAACTGTTTTTT
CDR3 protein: CSVEGGSGEKLFF

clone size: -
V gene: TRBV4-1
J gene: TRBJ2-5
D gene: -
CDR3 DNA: TGCGCCAGCAGCCCAGAGTTGGGGGCGCAGGGGACCCAGTACTTC
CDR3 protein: CASSPELGAQGTQYF

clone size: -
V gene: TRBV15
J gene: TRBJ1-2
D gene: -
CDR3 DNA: TGTGCCACCAGCAACGGGAACTATGGCTACACCTTC
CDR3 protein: CATSNGNYGYTF

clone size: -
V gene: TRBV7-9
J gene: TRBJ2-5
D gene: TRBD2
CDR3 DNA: TGTGCCAGCAGCTTGGAGCGAGCGGGAGGGCTAGAGACCCAGTACTTC
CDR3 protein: CASSLERAGGLETQYF

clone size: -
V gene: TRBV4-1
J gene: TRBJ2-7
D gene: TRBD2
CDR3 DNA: TGCGCCAGCAGCCAAACTAGCGGGACCTACGAGCAGTACTTC
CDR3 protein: CASSQTSGTYEQYF

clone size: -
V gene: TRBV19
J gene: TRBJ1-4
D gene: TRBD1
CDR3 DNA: TGTGCCAGTAGTATACAGGGGGGAGGACTGAATGAAAAACTGTTTTTT
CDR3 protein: CASSIQGGGLNEKLFF

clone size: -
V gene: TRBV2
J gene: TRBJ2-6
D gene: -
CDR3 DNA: TGTGCCAGCAGAGGGAGCTCTGGGGCCAACGTCCTGACTTTC
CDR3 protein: CASRGSSGANVLTF

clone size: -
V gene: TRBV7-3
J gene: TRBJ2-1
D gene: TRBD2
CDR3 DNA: TGTGCCAGCAGCCCTAGGACTAGCGCCTACAATGAGCAGTTCTTC
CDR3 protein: CASSPRTSAYNEQFF

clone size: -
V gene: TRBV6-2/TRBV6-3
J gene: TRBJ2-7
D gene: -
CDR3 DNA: TGTGCCAGCAGTACGGACTTCTACGAGCAGTACTTC
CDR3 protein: CASSTDFYEQYF

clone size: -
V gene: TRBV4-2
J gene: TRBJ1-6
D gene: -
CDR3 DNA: TGTGCCAGCAGCCCCCAGACGGGACAAGATTCACCCCTCCACTTT
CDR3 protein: CASSPQTGQDSPLHF

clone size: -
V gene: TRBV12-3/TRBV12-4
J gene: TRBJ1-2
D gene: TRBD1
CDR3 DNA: TGTGCCAGCAGTCAGCAGGGGGCATATGGCTACACCTTC
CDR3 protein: CASSQQGAYGYTF

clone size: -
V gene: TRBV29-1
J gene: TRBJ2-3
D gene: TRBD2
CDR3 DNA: TGCAGCGTTGTTGAGGCTAGCGGCACCACAGATACGCAGTATTTT
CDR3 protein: CSVVEASGTTDTQYF

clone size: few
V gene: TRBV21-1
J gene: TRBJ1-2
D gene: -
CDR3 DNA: TGTGCCAGCAGCCTTGGCCCGGGCCCAGGGCACTATGGCTACACCTTC
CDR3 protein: CASSLGPGPGHYGYTF

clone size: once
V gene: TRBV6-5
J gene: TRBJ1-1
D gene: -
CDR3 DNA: TGTGCCAGCAGTTACCTCTCAGGGGAGGGAAACACTGAAGCTTTCTTT
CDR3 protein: CASSYLSGEGNTEAFF

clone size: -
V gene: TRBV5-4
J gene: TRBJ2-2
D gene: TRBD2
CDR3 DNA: TGTGCCAGCAGCTCCGGGGAGGGAATCACCGGGGAGCTGTTTTTT
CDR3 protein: CASSSGEGITGELFF

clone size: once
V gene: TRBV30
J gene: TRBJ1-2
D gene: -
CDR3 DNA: TGTGCCTGGAGTGCCGGACAGCATCTTTACACCTTC
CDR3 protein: CAWSAGQHLYTF

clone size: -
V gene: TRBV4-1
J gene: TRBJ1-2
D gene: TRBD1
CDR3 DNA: TGCGCCAGCAGCCAAGAACCGGGACAGGTCTGGACTGGCTACACCTTC
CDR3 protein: CASSQEPGQVWTGYTF

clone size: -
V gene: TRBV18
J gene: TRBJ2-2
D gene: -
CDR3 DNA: TGTGCCAGCTCATCAACGGGTACCGGGGAGCTGTTTTTT
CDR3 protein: CASSSTGTGELFF

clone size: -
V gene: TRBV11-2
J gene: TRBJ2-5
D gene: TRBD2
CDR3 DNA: TGTGCCAGCAACCCCACTAGCGGGAGGGGTCCAAAAGAGACCCAGTACTTC
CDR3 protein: CASNPTSGRGPKETQYF

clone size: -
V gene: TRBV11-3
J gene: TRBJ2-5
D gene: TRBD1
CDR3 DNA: TGTGCCAGCAGCTCGGGACAGAAAGAGACCCAGTACTTC
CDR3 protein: CASSSGQKETQYF

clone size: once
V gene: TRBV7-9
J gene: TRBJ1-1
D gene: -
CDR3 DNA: TGTGCCAGCAGCTTCAAGGGGATGAACACTGAAGCTTTCTTT
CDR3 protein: CASSFKGMNTEAFF

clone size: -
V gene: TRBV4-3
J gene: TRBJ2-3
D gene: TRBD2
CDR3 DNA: TGCGCCAGCAGCCAAGATCTACATGGACTAGCGGGAGGTGACTACAGGCAGTATTTT
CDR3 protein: CASSQDLHGLAGGDYRQYF

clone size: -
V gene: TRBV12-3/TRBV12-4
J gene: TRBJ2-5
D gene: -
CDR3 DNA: TGTGCCAGCAGTTTTGGCAGGGTGGAGACCCAGTACTTC
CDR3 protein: CASSFGRVETQYF

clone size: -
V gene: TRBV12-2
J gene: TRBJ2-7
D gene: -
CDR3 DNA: TGTGCAAGTCGCTTAGCTTCGACTAGCGATTCCTACGAGCAGTACTTC
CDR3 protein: CASRLASTSDSYEQYF

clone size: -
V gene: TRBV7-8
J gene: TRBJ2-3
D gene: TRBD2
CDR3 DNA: TGTGCCAGCAGCCATGACGGCGGGGGGCTTAGCACAGATACGCAGTATTTT
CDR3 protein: CASSHDGGGLSTDTQYF